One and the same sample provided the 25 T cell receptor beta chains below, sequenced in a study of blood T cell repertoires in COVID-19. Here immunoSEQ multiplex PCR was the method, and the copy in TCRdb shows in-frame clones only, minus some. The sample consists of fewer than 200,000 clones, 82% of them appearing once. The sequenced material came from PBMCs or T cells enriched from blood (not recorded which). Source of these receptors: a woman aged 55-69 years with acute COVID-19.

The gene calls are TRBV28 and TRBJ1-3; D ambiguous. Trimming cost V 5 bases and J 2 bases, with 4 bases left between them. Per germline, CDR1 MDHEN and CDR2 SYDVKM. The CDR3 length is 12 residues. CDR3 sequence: CASSPAGNTIYF. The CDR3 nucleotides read TGTGCCAGCAGTCCAGCTGGAAACACCATATATTTT.

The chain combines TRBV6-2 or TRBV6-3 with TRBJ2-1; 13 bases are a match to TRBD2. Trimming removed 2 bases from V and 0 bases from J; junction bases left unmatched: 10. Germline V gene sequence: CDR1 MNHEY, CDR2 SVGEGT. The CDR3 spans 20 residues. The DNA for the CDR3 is TGTGCCAGCAGTTACCGACGGGGACTAGCGGGGTCCAGCTCCTACAATGAGCAGTTCTTC. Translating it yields CASSYRRGLAGSSSYNEQFF.

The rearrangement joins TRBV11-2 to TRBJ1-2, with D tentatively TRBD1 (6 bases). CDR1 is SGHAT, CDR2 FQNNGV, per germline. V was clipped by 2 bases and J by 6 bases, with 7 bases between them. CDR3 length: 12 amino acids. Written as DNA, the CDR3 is TGTGCCAGCAGCTTACAGGGGAATGGCTACACCTTC. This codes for CASSLQGNGYTF.

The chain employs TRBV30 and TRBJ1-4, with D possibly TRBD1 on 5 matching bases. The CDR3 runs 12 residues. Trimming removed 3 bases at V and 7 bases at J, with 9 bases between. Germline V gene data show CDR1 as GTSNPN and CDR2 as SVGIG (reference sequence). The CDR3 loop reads CAWSRASEKLFF. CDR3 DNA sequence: TGTGCCTGGAGCAGGGCGAGTGAAAAACTGTTTTTT. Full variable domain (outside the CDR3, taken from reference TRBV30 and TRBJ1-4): SQTIHQWPATLVQPVGSPLSLECTVEGTSNPNLYWYRQAAGRGLQLLFYSVGIGQISSEVPQNLSASRPQDRQFILSSKKLLLSDSGFYLCAWSRASEKLFFGSGTQLSVL.

For the CDR3, the DNA is TGCGCCAGCAGCCATGGCAGGTACACAGATACGCAGTATTTT. It encodes CASSHGRYTDTQYF. This sequence joins TRBV4-3 and TRBJ2-3; D gene unclear. The CDR3 loop spans 14 amino acids. Germline assignment: CDR1 LGHNA and CDR2 YSLEER. Trimming left V 3 bases short and J 2 bases short, with 9 bases between.

DNA of the CDR3: TGCGCCAGCAGCTTGGGGCCAGGTTCCTACGAGCAGTACTTC. It translates to CASSLGPGSYEQYF. V is TRBV5-1 and J is TRBJ2-7; D remains ambiguous. The ends were cut back, 0 bases at V and 1 base at J, with 8 bases in the middle. This CDR3 spans 14 amino acids. The germline V gene encodes CDR1 SGHRS and CDR2 YFSETQ.

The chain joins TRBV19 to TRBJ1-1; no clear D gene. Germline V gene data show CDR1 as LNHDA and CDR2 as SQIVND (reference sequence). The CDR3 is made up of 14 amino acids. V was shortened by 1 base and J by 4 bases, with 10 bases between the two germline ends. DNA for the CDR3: TGTGCCAGTAGTATAGTATCGGGGTCCACTGAAGCTTTCTTT. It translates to CASSIVSGSTEAFF.

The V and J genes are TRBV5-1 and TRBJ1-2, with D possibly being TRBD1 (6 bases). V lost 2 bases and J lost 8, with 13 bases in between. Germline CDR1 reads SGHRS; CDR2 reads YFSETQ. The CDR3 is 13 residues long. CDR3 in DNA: TGCGCCAGCAGCTTCGAGCAGGGGAACGGCTACACCTTC. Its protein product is CASSFEQGNGYTF.

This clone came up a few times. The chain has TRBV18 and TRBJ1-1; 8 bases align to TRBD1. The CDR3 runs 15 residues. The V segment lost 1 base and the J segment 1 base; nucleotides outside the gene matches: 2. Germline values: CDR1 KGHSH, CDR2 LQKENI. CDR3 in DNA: TGTGCCAGCTCACCACGGACAGGGAGGAACACTGAAGCTTTCTTT. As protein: CASSPRTGRNTEAFF.

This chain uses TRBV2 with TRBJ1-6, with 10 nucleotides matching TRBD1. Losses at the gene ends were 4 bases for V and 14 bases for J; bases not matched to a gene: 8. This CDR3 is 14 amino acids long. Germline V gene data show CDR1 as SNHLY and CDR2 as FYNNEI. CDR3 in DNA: TGTGCCAGCAGTGGGGACAGGGGCAGGGAAACCCTCCACTTT. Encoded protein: CASSGDRGRETLHF.

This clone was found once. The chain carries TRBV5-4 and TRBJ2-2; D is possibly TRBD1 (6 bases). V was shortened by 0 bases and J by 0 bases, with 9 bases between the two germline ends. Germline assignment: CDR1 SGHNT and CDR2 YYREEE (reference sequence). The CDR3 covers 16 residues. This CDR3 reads CASSLAGTSNTGELFF. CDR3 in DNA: TGTGCCAGCAGCTTGGCCGGGACATCGAACACCGGGGAGCTGTTTTTT.

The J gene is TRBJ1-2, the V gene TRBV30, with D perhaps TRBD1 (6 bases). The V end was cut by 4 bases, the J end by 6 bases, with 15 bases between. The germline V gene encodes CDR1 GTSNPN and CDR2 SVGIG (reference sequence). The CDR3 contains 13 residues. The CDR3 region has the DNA TGTGCCTGGACCCCGTCAGGGGTAAATGGCTACACCTTC. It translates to CAWTPSGVNGYTF. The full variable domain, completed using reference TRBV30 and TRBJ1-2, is SQTIHQWPATLVQPVGSPLSLECTVEGTSNPNLYWYRQAAGRGLQLLFYSVGIGQISSEVPQNLSASRPQDRQFILSSKKLLLSDSGFYLCAWTPSGVNGYTFGSGTRLTVV.

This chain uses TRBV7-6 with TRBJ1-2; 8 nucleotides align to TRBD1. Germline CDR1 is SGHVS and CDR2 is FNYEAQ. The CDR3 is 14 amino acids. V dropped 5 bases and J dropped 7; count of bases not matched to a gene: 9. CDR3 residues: CASSPRQGSVGYTF. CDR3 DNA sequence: TGTGCCAGCAGCCCACGACAGGGGTCTGTTGGCTACACCTTC.

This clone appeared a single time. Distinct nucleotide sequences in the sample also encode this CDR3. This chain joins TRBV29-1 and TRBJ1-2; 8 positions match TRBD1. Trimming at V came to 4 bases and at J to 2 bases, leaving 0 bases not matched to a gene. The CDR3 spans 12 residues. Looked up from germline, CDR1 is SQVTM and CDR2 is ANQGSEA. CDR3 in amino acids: CSVGTGNYGYTF. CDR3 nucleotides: TGCAGCGTTGGGACAGGGAACTATGGCTACACCTTC.

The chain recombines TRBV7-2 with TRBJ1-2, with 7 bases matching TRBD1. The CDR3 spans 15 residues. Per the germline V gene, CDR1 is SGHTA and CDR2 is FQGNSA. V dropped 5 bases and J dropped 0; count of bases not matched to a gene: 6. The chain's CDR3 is CASSPYRGANYGYTF. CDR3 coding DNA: TGTGCCAGCAGCCCGTACAGGGGAGCTAACTATGGCTACACCTTC.

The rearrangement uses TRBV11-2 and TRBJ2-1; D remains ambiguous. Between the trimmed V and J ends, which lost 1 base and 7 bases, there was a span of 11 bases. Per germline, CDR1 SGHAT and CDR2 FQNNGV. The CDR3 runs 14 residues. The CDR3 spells CASSLVDWSNEQFF. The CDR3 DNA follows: TGTGCCAGCAGCTTAGTCGATTGGAGTAATGAGCAGTTCTTC.

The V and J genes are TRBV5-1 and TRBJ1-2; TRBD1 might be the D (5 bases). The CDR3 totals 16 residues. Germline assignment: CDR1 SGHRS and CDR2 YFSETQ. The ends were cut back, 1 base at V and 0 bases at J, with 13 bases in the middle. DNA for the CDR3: TGCGCCAGCAGCTTGACGACACCGACAGCTAACTATGGCTACACCTTC. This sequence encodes CASSLTTPTANYGYTF.

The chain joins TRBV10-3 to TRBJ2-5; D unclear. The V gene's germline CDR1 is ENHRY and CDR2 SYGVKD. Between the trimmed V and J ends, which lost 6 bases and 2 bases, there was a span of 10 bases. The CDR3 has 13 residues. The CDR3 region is CAISPPTQETQYF. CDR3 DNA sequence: TGTGCCATCAGCCCCCCTACGCAAGAGACCCAGTACTTC.

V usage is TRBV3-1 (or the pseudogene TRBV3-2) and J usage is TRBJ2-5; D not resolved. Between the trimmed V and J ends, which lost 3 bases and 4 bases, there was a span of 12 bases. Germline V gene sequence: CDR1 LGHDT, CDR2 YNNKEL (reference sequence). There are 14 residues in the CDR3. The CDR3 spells CASSHGLRGETQYF. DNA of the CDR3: TGTGCCAGCAGCCATGGCCTGAGAGGAGAGACCCAGTACTTC.

The CDR3 reads CASSQDQEVGLGTEAFF. DNA of the CDR3: TGCGCCAGCAGCCAAGATCAGGAGGTGGGGTTGGGCACTGAAGCTTTCTTT. The V call is TRBV4-1, the J call TRBJ1-1; D gene uncertain. Germline V gene sequence: CDR1 MGHRA, CDR2 YSYEKL. The CDR3 covers 17 residues. V was clipped by 0 bases and J by 4 bases, with 18 bases between them.

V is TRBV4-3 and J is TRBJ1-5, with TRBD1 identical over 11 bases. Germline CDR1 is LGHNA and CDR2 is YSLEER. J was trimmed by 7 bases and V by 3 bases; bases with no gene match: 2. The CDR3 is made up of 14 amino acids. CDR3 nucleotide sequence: TGCGCCAGCAGCCAGGACAGGGGGCTCCAGCCCCAGCATTTT. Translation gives CASSQDRGLQPQHF.

The CDR3 coding sequence is TGCGCCAGCAGCCAAGATGAGGTGAGGGGGAGAAATGAGCAGTTCTTC. This translates into CASSQDEVRGRNEQFF. V gene TRBV4-3 combines with J gene TRBJ2-1, with a tentative D call TRBD1 (6 bases). Germline values: CDR1 LGHNA, CDR2 YSLEER. CDR3 length equals 16 residues. Trimming removed 0 bases from V and 7 bases from J, with 16 bases in between.

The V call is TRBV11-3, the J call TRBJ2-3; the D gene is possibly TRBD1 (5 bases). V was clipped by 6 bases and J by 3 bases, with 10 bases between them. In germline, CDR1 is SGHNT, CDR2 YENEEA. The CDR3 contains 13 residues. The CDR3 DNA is TGTGCCAGCAGTTCATCAGGGACAGATACGCAGTATTTT. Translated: CASSSSGTDTQYF.

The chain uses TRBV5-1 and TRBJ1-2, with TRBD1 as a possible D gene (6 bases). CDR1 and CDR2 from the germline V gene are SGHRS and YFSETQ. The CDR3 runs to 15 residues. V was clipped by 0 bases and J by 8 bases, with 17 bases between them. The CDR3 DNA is TGCGCCAGCAGCTTGGGTGCAGGGGAAAGGGGAGGCTACACCTTC. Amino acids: CASSLGAGERGGYTF.

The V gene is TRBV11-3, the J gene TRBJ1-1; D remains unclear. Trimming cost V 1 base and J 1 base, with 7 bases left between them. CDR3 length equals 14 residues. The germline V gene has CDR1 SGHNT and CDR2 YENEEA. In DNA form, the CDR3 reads TGTGCCAGCAGCTTAGGGAACAGGAACACTGAAGCTTTCTTT. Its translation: CASSLGNRNTEAFF.